The subject of this entry is one TCR beta chain. Its antigen is currently unknown. This CDR3 is built from 14 residues. Germline loops: CDR1 MNHEY, CDR2 SVGEGT. These data belong to a study of blood T cells in healthy people across ages. Study observations and caveats: The study found more naive CD4+ cells and higher diversity in long-lived than aged donors. Roughly linear age-related decline in beta diversity appeared, significant by age about 40. Reliance upon unsorted PBMCs precluded definitive naive versus antigen-experienced comparison.

It was with a sample-barcoded 5' primer and a J-beta primer mix that a second PCR of about 7 to 12 cycles was run. Each CDR3 protein is one row after TCRdb ran MiXCR on the 5' RACE reads. The table shows about 1.4 million distinct CDR3 sequences, with approximately 63% occurring only once. The clonotype was recovered from a man between 18 and 29 years old in good health. Sequencing used blood. The chain couples TRBV6-2 or TRBV6-3 to TRBJ2-7, with a weak D call TRBD1 (5 bases). The end of the DNA fits TRBJ2-5 better, so the J call may be wrong. CDR3 DNA sequence: TGTGCCAGCAGTTACCCCTCGACAGTCGGGACCCAGTACTTC. This encodes CASSYPSTVGTQYF.